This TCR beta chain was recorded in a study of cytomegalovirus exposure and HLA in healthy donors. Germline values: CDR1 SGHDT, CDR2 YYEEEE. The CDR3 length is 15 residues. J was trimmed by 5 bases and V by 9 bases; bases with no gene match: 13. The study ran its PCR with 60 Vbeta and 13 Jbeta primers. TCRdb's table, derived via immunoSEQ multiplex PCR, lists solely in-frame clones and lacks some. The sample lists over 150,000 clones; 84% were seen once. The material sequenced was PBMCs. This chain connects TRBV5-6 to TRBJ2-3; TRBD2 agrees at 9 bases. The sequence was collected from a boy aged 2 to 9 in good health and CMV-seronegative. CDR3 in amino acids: CATFISGSPLDTQYF. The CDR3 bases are TGTGCCACCTTTATTAGCGGGAGTCCGTTAGATACGCAGTATTTT. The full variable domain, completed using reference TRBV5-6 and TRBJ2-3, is DAGVTQSPTHLIKTRGQQVTLRCSPKSGHDTVSWYQQALGQGPQFIFQYYEEEERQRGNFPDRFSGHQFPNYSSELNVNALLLGDSALYLCATFISGSPLDTQYFGPGTRLTVL.